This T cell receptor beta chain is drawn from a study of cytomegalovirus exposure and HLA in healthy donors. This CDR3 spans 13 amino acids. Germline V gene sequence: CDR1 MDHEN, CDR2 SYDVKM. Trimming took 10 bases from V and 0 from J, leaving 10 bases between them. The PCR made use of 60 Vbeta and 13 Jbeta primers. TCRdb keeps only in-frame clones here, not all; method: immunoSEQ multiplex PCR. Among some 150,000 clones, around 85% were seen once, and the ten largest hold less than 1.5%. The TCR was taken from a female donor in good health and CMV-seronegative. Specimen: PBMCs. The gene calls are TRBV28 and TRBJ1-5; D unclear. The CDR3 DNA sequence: TGTGCCACCGCGAGGGATAGCAATCAGCCCCAGCATTTT. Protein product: CATARDSNQPQHF.